The TCR beta chain described here comes from a study of T cell changes during pregnancy in multiple sclerosis. The V end lost 7 bases, the J end lost 8 bases, and 18 bases lay between the germline ends. This CDR3 has 14 residues. Germline loops: CDR1 MNHNS, CDR2 SASEGT. Some clones are missing from TCRdb's copy, which holds only in-frame ones; the method was immunoSEQ multiplex PCR. The sample includes under 75,000 clones, about 90% of them seen just once. The chain has TRBV6-1 and TRBJ2-1; possibly TRBD2 for D (8 bases). The material was peripheral blood, obtained in the third trimester of pregnancy. This sequence originates from a female donor in good health, enrolled as a control in a pregnancy study. CDR3 coding DNA: TGTGCCAGCATCCCCGGGAGGGGGCGGGATGAGCAGTTCTTC. Residues: CASIPGRGRDEQFF.